What follows are 27 T cell receptor beta chains derived from one specimen sequenced in a study of blood T cell repertoires in COVID-19. TCRdb's copy holds only in-frame clones and misses some; the assay was immunoSEQ multiplex PCR. The sample has approximately 150,000 clones, roughly 87% seen once. Sequenced input: peripheral blood. These receptors were taken from a woman in her fifties or sixties with acute or convalescent COVID-19.

The chain uses TRBV9 and TRBJ1-2; D is unclear. CDR3 length equals 14 residues. Per germline, CDR1 SGDLS and CDR2 YYNGEE. V was pared by 0 bases and J by 6 bases, with 12 bases between. The CDR3 DNA reads as TGTGCCAGCAGCGTAGGTGGAGGGAACCATGGCTACACCTTC. Translated: CASSVGGGNHGYTF.

V is TRBV7-2 and J is TRBJ2-3; TRBD1 is a possible D gene (7 bases). The germline CDR1 and CDR2 sequences are SGHTA and FQGNSA. The CDR3 has 16 residues. Between the trimmed V and J ends, which lost 0 bases and 6 bases, there was a span of 16 bases. CDR3 coding DNA: TGTGCCAGCAGCTTAGCATCCCCAGGGGGGTGGGATACGCAGTATTTT. Encoded protein: CASSLASPGGWDTQYF.

The rearrangement joins TRBV27 to TRBJ2-7, with D perhaps given as TRBD1 or TRBD2 (5 bases each). Germline values: CDR1 MNHEY, CDR2 SMNVEV (reference sequence). The ends were cut back, 10 bases at V and 5 bases at J, with 24 bases in the middle. The CDR3 is made up of 15 amino acids. CDR3 loop: CATRDAGRSGHEQYF. In nucleotides, the CDR3 is TGTGCCACCAGGGACGCGGGCCGCAGTGGACACGAGCAGTACTTC.

The V gene is TRBV29-1, the J gene TRBJ2-3, with a possible D match to TRBD2 (6 bases). Germline values: CDR1 SQVTM, CDR2 ANQGSEA. Trimming took 1 base from V and 1 from J, leaving 6 bases between them. This CDR3 is built from 13 residues. For the CDR3, the DNA is TGCAGCGTTGAAGGGGGGGGCACAGATACGCAGTATTTT. It specifies CSVEGGGTDTQYF.

This chain connects TRBV3-1 (or the pseudogene TRBV3-2) to TRBJ2-5, with 11 bases lining up with TRBD2. The CDR3 runs to 16 residues. The germline V gene has CDR1 LGHDT and CDR2 YNNKEL (reference sequence). Trimming removed 4 bases from V and 5 bases from J; junction bases left unmatched: 9. CDR3 DNA sequence: TGTGCCAGCAGCCCACCTGGACTAGCGGGCTGGGAGACCCAGTACTTC. Encoded protein: CASSPPGLAGWETQYF.

The rearrangement links TRBV5-1 to TRBJ1-1; TRBD1 matches 10 bases. Per germline, CDR1 SGHRS and CDR2 YFSETQ. J gave up 8 bases and V 4 bases, and 8 bases lay outside the gene matches. CDR3 length: 14 residues. The CDR3: CASSLGQGPPEAFF. The CDR3 bases are TGCGCCAGCAGCCTGGGACAGGGGCCTCCGGAAGCTTTCTTT.

The gene calls are TRBV6-1 and TRBJ2-7; 7 bases match TRBD1. The CDR3 is 18 amino acids. V trimming: 0 bases; J trimming: 4 bases; junction bases outside the gene matches: 15. The germline V gene encodes CDR1 MNHNS and CDR2 SASEGT. The CDR3 DNA is TGTGCCAGCAGTGAAGCGCTTCTAGGGGGCGCAAACCTTTACGAGCAGTACTTC. Translation: CASSEALLGGANLYEQYF.

Only one count was recorded for this clone. The chain has TRBV19 and TRBJ2-7; possibly TRBD1 for D (6 bases). Germline CDR1 is LNHDA and CDR2 is SQIVND (reference sequence). The CDR3 has 14 amino acids. Trimming removed 10 bases from V and 1 base from J, with 17 bases in between. The CDR3 here is CATTSGTQSYEQYF. The CDR3 bases are TGTGCCACTACTTCCGGGACACAATCCTACGAGCAGTACTTC.

This clone was found once. The J gene is TRBJ1-1, the V gene TRBV5-4; a weak D match, TRBD1 (5 bases). Per the germline V gene, CDR1 is SGHNT and CDR2 is YYREEE (reference sequence). V shed 0 bases and J shed 4 bases, with 16 bases lying between them. The CDR3 runs 16 residues. The CDR3 nucleotides read TGTGCCAGCAGCTTGGTTCCGGGGGAGAGGAGCACTGAAGCTTTCTTT. It is translated as CASSLVPGERSTEAFF.

By share, this clone counts as medium-sized. The chain joins TRBV4-2 to TRBJ2-1; 10 positions match TRBD2. The junction had 14 bases not matched to a gene; V was cut back by 0 bases and J by 6 bases. The CDR3 totals 19 residues. Germline values: CDR1 LGHNA, CDR2 YNFKEQ. The CDR3 DNA sequence: TGTGCCAGCAGCCAAGATTGGAGGGGTGGGCTAGCGGGAGTCAATGAGCAGTTCTTC. Protein: CASSQDWRGGLAGVNEQFF.

The rearrangement joins TRBV5-1 to TRBJ1-1; D possibly corresponds to TRBD1 (5 bases). Per germline, CDR1 SGHRS and CDR2 YFSETQ. This CDR3 is 13 amino acids long. Trimming cost V 2 bases and J 11 bases, with 16 bases left between them. The DNA of the CDR3 is TGCGCCAGCAGCTTTCAGGGAGGTAGGGAGGCTTTCTTT. It codes for CASSFQGGREAFF.

This chain uses TRBV2 with TRBJ1-5, with no clear D. Germline CDR1 and CDR2: SNHLY and FYNNEI. With 6 bases removed from V and 2 bases from J, the gap between germline ends came to 14 bases. The CDR3 totals 15 residues. In DNA form, the CDR3 reads TGTGCCAGCAGGACCCAACTCGGAGGCAATCAGCCCCAGCATTTT. Translating it yields CASRTQLGGNQPQHF.

The chain combines TRBV3-1 (or the pseudogene TRBV3-2) with TRBJ2-1, with 11 bases that match TRBD2. The CDR3 sequence is 18 residues long. Unmatched junction bases numbered 8, after V lost 0 bases and J lost 4 bases. In germline, CDR1 is LGHDT, CDR2 YNNKEL (reference sequence). This CDR3 reads CASSQDGLAGFGYNEQFF. CDR3 nucleotide sequence: TGTGCCAGCAGCCAAGATGGACTAGCGGGCTTTGGGTACAATGAGCAGTTCTTC.

The CDR3 here is CASSQDWASGRIYNEQFF. CDR3 DNA sequence: TGTGCCAGCAGCCAAGATTGGGCTAGCGGGAGGATATACAATGAGCAGTTCTTC. This chain links TRBV14 with TRBJ2-1; TRBD2 agrees at 11 bases. J gave up 4 bases and V 0 bases, and 8 bases lay outside the gene matches. This CDR3 comprises 18 residues. CDR1 SGHDN and CDR2 FVKESK come from the germline V gene. The whole variable domain, remainder taken from reference TRBV14 and TRBJ2-1, is EAGVTQFPSHSVIEKGQTVTLRCDPISGHDNLYWYRRVMGKEIKFLLHFVKESKQDESGMPNNRFLAERTGGTYSTLKVQPAELEDSGVYFCASSQDWASGRIYNEQFFGPGTRLTVL.

The V gene is TRBV5-1, the J gene TRBJ1-2, with 9 bases matching TRBD1. Germline V lookup: CDR1 SGHRS, CDR2 YFSETQ. With V trimmed by 4 bases and J by 6 bases, 7 bases remained unmatched. The CDR3 spans 14 residues. The CDR3 loop is CASSPPGTGNGYTF. In DNA, the CDR3 is TGCGCCAGCAGCCCCCCCGGGACAGGGAATGGCTACACCTTC.

This chain connects TRBV6-4 to TRBJ1-2; D is uncertain. V gave up 0 bases and J gave up 2 bases, with 10 bases separating them. CDR1 and CDR2 from the germline V gene are MRHNA and SNTAGT. This CDR3 is built from 15 residues. CDR3 coding DNA: TGTGCCAGCAGTGACTCTCACGGGGTGAACTATGGCTACACCTTC. It encodes CASSDSHGVNYGYTF.

J is TRBJ2-7 and V is TRBV2, with D tentatively TRBD1 (8 bases). Between the trimmed V and J ends, which lost 5 bases and 4 bases, there was a span of 15 bases. The CDR3 spans 14 residues. Germline lookup yields CDR1 SNHLY and CDR2 FYNNEI. CDR3 residues: CASSFTGGGYEQYF. As DNA, the CDR3 is TGTGCCAGCAGTTTTACAGGGGGGGGGTACGAGCAGTACTTC.

The chain recombines TRBV11-2 with TRBJ2-7, with TRBD2 matching over 7 bases. There are 12 residues in the CDR3. Germline V gene data show CDR1 as SGHAT and CDR2 as FQNNGV. V dropped 10 bases and J dropped 3; count of bases not matched to a gene: 6. The CDR3, as DNA: TGTGCCACCCTAGGGGAGGGCTACGAGCAGTACTTC. It codes for CATLGEGYEQYF.

The chain employs TRBV2 and TRBJ2-3, with TRBD2 matching 9 bases. V lost 2 bases and J lost 4; bases outside the gene matches: 4. Germline V gene data show CDR1 as SNHLY and CDR2 as FYNNEI. CDR3 size: 15 residues. CDR3 nucleotides: TGTGCCAGCAGTGAAAGCGGGGGGATGGCAGATACGCAGTATTTT. It specifies CASSESGGMADTQYF. The whole variable domain, filled in from reference TRBV2 and TRBJ2-3, reads EPEVTQTPSHQVTQMGQEVILRCVPISNHLYFYWYRQILGQKVEFLVSFYNNEISEKSEIFDDQFSVERPDGSNFTLKIRSTKLEDSAMYFCASSESGGMADTQYFGPGTRLTVL.

This chain links TRBV9 with TRBJ2-7, with D possibly matching TRBD2 (7 bases). Germline CDR1 is SGDLS and CDR2 is YYNGEE. Trimming left V 2 bases short and J 2 bases short, with 17 bases between. The CDR3 has 16 amino acids. The DNA of the CDR3 is TGTGCCAGCAGCGTTGGGGGCAGGGGAGGGACCTACGAGCAGTACTTC. This gives the protein CASSVGGRGGTYEQYF.

This chain connects TRBV4-2 to TRBJ2-1, with TRBD2 matching 10 bases. This CDR3 spans 14 amino acids. Germline-derived CDR1 and CDR2 are LGHNA and YNFKEQ. Unmatched junction bases numbered 7, after V lost 6 bases and J lost 8 bases. This CDR3 is CASRFGTSADEQFF. DNA of the CDR3: TGTGCCAGCAGGTTCGGGACTAGCGCGGATGAGCAGTTCTTC.

This rearrangement joins TRBV19 to TRBJ1-4, with D maybe TRBD1 (6 bases). The CDR3 is 14 amino acids. Germline assignment: CDR1 LNHDA and CDR2 SQIVND (reference sequence). V lost 3 bases and J lost 3, with 8 bases in between. The CDR3 is CASSIRGSNEKLFF. The CDR3 region has the DNA TGTGCCAGTAGTATCAGGGGTTCTAATGAAAAACTGTTTTTT.

The chain couples TRBV1 to TRBJ1-5. TRBV1 is a documented pseudogene. The CDR3 contains 14 residues. CDR3 in DNA: TGCACCAGCAGCCCATGCGGGGGGGGTCAGCCCCAGCATTTT. Protein: CTSSPCGGGQPQHF.

This chain joins TRBV7-9 and TRBJ2-1, with 11 nucleotides matching TRBD2. The trim removed 5 bases at V and 3 bases at J, leaving 6 bases unmatched. The germline gives CDR1 SEHNR, CDR2 FQNEAQ (reference sequence). This CDR3 has 16 amino acids. CDR3 protein: CASSRRLAGLYNEQFF. In DNA form, the CDR3 reads TGTGCCAGCAGCCGCAGACTAGCGGGACTCTACAATGAGCAGTTCTTC. The full variable domain, rest sourced from reference TRBV7-9 and TRBJ2-1, is DTGVSQNPRHKITKRGQNVTFRCDPISEHNRLYWYRQTLGQGPEFLTYFQNEAQLEKSRLLSDRFSAERPKGSFSTLEIQRTEQGDSAMYLCASSRRLAGLYNEQFFGPGTRLTVL.

As for this clone: This sample also contains other DNA sequences that code for the same CDR3. This chain connects TRBV5-1 to TRBJ1-2; no firm D call. CDR3 length equals 14 residues. Germline lookup yields CDR1 SGHRS and CDR2 YFSETQ. V dropped 0 bases and J dropped 3 bases, with 9 bases sitting between them. CDR3 sequence (DNA): TGCGCCAGCAGCTTGGAAGCAGGCGACTATGGCTACACCTTC. This encodes CASSLEAGDYGYTF.

This chain connects TRBV11-3 to TRBJ2-1, with TRBD1 identical over 12 bases. The junction had 12 bases not matched to a gene; V was cut back by 3 bases and J by 9 bases. The CDR3 spans 17 residues. From germline, CDR1 is SGHNT and CDR2 YENEEA. CDR3 region: CASSFRDRGPWRAEQFF. For the CDR3, the DNA is TGTGCCAGCAGCTTTCGGGACAGGGGGCCCTGGAGGGCTGAGCAGTTCTTC.

This clone has only a few counts. For the CDR3, the DNA is TGTGCCAGCAGTGCCGGGCAGGGCGGTCAGCCCCAGCATTTT. Translating it yields CASSAGQGGQPQHF. This chain joins TRBV25-1 and TRBJ1-5; weak D call: TRBD1 (5 bases). Germline V gives CDR1 MGHDK, CDR2 SYGVNS. The V end was cut by 4 bases, the J end by 6 bases, with 13 bases between. CDR3 length: 14 residues. Full variable domain (missing parts from reference TRBV25-1 and TRBJ1-5): EADIYQTPRYLVIGTGKKITLECSQTMGHDKMYWYQQDPGMELHLIHYSYGVNSTEKGDLSSESTVSRIRTEHFPLTLESARPSHTSQYLCASSAGQGGQPQHFGDGTRLSIL.